This T cell receptor (beta chain) is drawn from a study of PD-L1 blockade in urothelial cancer. Looking at the study overall: Prior regimens of chemotherapy numbered 0 to 3 per patient.

Sequencing used immunoSEQ multiplex PCR; TCRdb keeps in-frame clones, though not all of them. The sample contains tens of thousands of clones, roughly 84% of which appear only once. Trimming pared 4 bases from V and 2 bases from J, leaving 3 bases between. The CDR3 length is 11 residues. Germline values: CDR1 ENHRY, CDR2 SYGVKD. About this clone itself: As yet, its antigen is unknown.

Notes on the study in general: A pretreatment blood TCR clonality that fell below the median predicted better progression-free and overall survival.

Indicated time point: pretreatment peripheral blood. Locally advanced or metastatic urothelial carcinoma was present in patients. The receptor comes from a man in his sixties with urothelial cancer. The rearrangement uses TRBV10-3 and TRBJ2-7; D unclear. Sample: PBMCs, taken around atezolizumab (anti-PD-L1) treatment. This CDR3 is CAISAAYEQYF. The CDR3 nucleotides are TGTGCCATCAGTGCTGCCTACGAGCAGTACTTC.